This is a list of T cell receptor beta chains from one sample in a study of shared clonotypes between healthy human individuals. The method was immunoSEQ multiplex PCR; TCRdb's version includes in-frame clones alone and lacks a portion of them. The sample carries about 600,000 clones, about 96% recorded once. Sequencing was carried out using naive CD4+ T cells sorted from blood. These receptors came from a woman aged 25-40 years in good health. Both conserved end residues are part of each CDR3. The D gene is left open where the match is weak. Size is stated for part of the rows, as once, few or many counts, or as a class when the clone is expanded.

>-|TRBV28|TRBD2
CASSFRLAGLYNEQFF
>-|TRBV28|TRBD1
CASSYRGTGANVLTF
>once|TRBV29-1|-
CSVDGPLSGYTF
>-|TRBV5-8|-
CASLRGPGDQPQHF
>-|TRBV28|TRBD1
CASSLNPGQANTEAFF
>-|TRBV2|-
CASNSMPNQPQHF
>once|TRBV6-1|-
CASRETFSLYEQYF
>-|TRBV7-2|-
CASSLVGEQYF
>-|TRBV19|-
CASSAHRSPRGVNEQFF
>-|TRBV28|-
CASRRSGINTEAFF
>-|TRBV7-6|-
CASSSTGSHEQYF
>-|TRBV7-8|-
CASSLVAQASEKLFF
>-|TRBV5-1|TRBD1
CASSGQGFQETQYF
>-|TRBV6-1|-
CASRGGDTEAFF
>-|TRBV7-9|TRBD2
CASSQRESDNTQYF
>-|TRBV15|TRBD1
CATSRDKRQGLGFEKLFF
>-|TRBV18|-
CASSPPTGRGSYNEQFF
>-|TRBV6-6|-
CASSYSRQVAEKLFF
>once|TRBV29-1|TRBD2
CSVERGAGGVNIQYF
>-|TRBV5-4|TRBD2
CASSPAGGSYNEQFF
>-|TRBV7-9|-
CASSLDGRGQYF
>-|TRBV5-1|-
CASSSGMTEAFF
>-|TRBV18|TRBD1
CASSPGQGDEQYF
>-|TRBV9|-
CASSAGVGYTF
>once|TRBV6-5|TRBD2
CASSYGSSGRYNEQFF
>-|TRBV28|TRBD2
CASSNQAGGSYNEQFF
>-|TRBV6-6|TRBD1
CASTRQGSSYEQYF
>-|TRBV19|TRBD2
CASSKLAGTFNEQFF